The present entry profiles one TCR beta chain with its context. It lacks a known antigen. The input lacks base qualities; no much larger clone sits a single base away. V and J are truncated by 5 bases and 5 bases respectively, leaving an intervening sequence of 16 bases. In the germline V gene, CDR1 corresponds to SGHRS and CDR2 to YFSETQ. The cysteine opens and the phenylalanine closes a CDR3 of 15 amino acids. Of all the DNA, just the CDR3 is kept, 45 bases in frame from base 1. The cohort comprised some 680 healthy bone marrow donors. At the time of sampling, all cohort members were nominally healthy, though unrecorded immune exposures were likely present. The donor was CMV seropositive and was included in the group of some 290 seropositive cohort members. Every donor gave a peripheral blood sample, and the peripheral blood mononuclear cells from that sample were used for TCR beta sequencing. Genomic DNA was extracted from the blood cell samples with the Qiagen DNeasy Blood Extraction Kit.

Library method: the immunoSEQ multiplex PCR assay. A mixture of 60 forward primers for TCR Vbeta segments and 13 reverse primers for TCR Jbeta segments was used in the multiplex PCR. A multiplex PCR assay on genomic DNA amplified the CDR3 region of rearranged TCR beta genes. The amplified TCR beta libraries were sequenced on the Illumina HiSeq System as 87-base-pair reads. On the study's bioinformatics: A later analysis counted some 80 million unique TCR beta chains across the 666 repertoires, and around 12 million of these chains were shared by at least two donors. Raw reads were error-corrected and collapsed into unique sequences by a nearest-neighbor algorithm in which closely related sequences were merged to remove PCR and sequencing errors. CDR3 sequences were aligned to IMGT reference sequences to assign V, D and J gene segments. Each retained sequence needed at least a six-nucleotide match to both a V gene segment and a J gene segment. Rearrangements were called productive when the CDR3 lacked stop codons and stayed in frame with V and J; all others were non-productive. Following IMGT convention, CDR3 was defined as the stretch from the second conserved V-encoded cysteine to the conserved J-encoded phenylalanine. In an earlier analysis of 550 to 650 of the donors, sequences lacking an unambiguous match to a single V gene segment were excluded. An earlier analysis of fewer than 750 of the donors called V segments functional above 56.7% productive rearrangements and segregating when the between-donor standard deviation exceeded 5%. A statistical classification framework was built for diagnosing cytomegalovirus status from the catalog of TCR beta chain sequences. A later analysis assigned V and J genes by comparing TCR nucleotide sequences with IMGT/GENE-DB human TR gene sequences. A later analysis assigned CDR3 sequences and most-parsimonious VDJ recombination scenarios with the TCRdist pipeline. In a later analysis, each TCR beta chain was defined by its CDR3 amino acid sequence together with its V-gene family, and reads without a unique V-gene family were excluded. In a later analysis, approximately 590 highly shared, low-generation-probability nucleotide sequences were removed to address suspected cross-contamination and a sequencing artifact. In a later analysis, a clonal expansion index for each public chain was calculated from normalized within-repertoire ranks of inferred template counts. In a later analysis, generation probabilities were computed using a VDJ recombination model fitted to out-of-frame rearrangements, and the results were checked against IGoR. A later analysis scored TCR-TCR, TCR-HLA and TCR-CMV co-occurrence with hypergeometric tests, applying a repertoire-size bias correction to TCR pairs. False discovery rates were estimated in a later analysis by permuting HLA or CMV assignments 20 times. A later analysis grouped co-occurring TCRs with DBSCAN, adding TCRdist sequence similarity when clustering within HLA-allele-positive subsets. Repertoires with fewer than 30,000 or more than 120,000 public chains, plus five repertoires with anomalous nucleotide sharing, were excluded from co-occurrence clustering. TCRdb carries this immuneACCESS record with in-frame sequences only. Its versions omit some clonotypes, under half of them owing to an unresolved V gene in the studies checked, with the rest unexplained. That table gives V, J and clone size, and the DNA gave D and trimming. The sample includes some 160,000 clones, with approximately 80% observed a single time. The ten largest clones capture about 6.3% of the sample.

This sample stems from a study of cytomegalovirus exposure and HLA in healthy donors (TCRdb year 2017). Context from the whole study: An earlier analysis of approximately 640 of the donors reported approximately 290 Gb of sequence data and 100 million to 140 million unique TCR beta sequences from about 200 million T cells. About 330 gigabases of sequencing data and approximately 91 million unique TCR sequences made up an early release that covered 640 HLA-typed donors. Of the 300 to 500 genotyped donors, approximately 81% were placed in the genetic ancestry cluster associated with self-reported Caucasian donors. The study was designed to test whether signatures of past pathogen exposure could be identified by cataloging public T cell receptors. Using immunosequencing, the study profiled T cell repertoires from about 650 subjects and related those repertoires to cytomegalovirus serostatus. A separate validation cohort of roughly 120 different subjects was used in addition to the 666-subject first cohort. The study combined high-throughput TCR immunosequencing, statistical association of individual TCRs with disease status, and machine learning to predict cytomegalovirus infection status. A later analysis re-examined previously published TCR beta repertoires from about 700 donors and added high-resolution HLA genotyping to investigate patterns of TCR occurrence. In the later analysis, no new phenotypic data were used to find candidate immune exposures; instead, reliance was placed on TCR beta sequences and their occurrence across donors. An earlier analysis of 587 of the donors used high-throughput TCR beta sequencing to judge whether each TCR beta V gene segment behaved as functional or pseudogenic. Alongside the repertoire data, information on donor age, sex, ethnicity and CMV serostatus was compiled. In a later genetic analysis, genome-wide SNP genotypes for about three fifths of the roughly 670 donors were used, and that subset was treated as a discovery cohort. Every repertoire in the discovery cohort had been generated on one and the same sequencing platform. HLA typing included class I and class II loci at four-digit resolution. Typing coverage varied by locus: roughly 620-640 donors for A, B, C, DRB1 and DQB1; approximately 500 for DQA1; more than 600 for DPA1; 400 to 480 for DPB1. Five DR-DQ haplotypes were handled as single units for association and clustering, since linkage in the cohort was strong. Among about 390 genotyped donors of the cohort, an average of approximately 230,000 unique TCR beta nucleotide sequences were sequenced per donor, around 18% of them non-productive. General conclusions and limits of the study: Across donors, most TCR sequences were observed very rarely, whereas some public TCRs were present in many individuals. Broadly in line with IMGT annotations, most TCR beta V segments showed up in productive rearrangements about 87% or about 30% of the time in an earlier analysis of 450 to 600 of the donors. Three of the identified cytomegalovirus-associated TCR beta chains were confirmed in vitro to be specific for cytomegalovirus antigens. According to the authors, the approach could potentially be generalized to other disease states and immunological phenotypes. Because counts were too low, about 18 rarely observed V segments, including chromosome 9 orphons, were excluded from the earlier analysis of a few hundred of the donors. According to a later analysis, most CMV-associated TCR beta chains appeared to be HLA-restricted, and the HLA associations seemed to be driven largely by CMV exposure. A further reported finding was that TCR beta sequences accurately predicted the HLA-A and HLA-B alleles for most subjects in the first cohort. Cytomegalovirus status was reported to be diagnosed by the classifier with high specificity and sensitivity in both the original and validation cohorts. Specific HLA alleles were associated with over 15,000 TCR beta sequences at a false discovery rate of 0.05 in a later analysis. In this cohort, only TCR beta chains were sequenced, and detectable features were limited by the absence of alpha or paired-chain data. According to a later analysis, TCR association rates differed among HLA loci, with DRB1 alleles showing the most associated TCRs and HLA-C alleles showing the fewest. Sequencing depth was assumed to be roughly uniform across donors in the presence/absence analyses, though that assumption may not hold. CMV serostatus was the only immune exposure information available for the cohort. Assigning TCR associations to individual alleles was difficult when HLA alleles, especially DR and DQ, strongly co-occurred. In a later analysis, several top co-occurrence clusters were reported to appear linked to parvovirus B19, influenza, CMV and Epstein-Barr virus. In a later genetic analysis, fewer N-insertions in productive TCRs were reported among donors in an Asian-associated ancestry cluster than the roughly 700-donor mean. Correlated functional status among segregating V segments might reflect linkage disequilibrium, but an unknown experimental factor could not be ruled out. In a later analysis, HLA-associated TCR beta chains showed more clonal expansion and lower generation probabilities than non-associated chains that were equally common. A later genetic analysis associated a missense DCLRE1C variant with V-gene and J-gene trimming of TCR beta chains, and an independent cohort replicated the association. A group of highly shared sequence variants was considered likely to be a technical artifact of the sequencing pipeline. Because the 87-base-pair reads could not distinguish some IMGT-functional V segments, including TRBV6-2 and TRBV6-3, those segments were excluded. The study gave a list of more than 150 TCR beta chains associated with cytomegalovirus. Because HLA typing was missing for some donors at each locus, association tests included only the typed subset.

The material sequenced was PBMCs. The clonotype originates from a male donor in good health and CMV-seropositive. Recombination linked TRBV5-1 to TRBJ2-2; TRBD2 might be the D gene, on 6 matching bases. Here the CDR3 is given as CASRFPGSLTGELFF. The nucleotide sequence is TGCGCCAGCAGATTCCCCGGGAGCCTAACCGGGGAGCTGTTTTTT.